This TCR beta chain emerged from a study of tumor-infiltrating lymphocytes in localized non-small cell lung cancer. Study context: Resected tumor was paired with non-adjacent uninvolved lung from the same patient.

Study-wide results and caveats: Technical variation could not be separated from intratumor heterogeneity here.

This clone came up once. The antigen is not known. The CDR3 extends over 14 amino acids. Trimming shortened V by 2 bases and J by 1 base, and 9 bases separated the two germline ends. Germline CDR1 SGHRS, CDR2 YFSETQ. Using immunoSEQ multiplex PCR, the repertoire was profiled, and TCRdb retains in-frame clones only, with some absent. Among approximately 6,900 clones listed, 65% to 75% were seen once. This chain uses TRBV5-1 with TRBJ1-1, with D perhaps matching TRBD1 (6 bases). Sequenced: lung tumor tissue. The TCR sequence derives from a human donor with non-small cell lung cancer. Written as DNA, the CDR3 is TGCGCCAGCAGCTTAAAACAGGGGAACACTGAAGCTTTCTTT. It translates to CASSLKQGNTEAFF.